This entry is about one TCR beta chain. What it binds is not known. The CDR3 is made up of 13 amino acids. Trimming shortened V by 4 bases and J by 1 base, and 8 bases separated the two germline ends. Germline-derived CDR1 and CDR2 are SNHLY and FYNNEI. This sample was taken from a study of cytomegalovirus exposure and HLA in healthy donors. Overall study findings and caveats: Highly shared sequence variants in one cluster were likely a sequencing artifact.

The PCR employed 60 Vbeta primers together with 13 Jbeta primers. Using immunoSEQ multiplex PCR, the repertoire was profiled, and TCRdb retains in-frame clones only, with some absent. The sample contains around 120,000 clones, roughly 80% of which appear only once. The V call is TRBV2, the J call TRBJ2-7, with D perhaps TRBD1 (6 bases). Material: PBMCs. The receptor comes from a woman aged 25-40 years in good health and CMV-seropositive. The CDR3 here is CASSGTDSYEQYF. The CDR3 bases are TGTGCCAGCAGTGGGACAGATTCCTACGAGCAGTACTTC.